One sample yielded the 18 T cell receptor beta chains listed below, sequenced in a study of OX40 agonist ivuxolimab in advanced cancers. Assay used: immunoSEQ multiplex PCR; TCRdb lists only in-frame clones, some missing. This sample has about 20,000 clones, with about 90% found just once. Sequencing was performed on CD4+ or CD8+ T cells sorted from blood, taken in a trial of the OX40 agonist ivuxolimab. The source is an adult with an advanced solid tumor such as melanoma, head and neck, liver or kidney cancer.

The chain couples TRBV6-6 to TRBJ1-1; TRBD1 agrees at 10 bases. The CDR3 covers 13 residues. The V segment lost 6 bases and the J segment 9 bases; nucleotides outside the gene matches: 7. CDR1 and CDR2 from the germline V gene are MNHNY and SVGAGI (reference sequence). CDR3 DNA sequence: TGTGCCAGCAGCCCCGTTGACAGGGGGCAAGCTTTCTTT. This translates into CASSPVDRGQAFF.

The chain has TRBV27 and TRBJ2-5; 10 nucleotides agree with TRBD2. Germline assignment: CDR1 MNHEY and CDR2 SMNVEV (reference sequence). This CDR3 spans 16 amino acids. V dropped 5 bases and J dropped 0; count of bases not matched to a gene: 6. This chain's CDR3 is CASSPYSGGYQETQYF. Here the CDR3 DNA reads TGTGCCAGCAGTCCATATAGCGGGGGGTACCAAGAGACCCAGTACTTC.

The sample holds one count of this clone. V and J are TRBV7-8 and TRBJ2-7; TRBD2 agrees at 7 bases. CDR3 size: 16 residues. With 2 bases clipped from V and 3 bases from J, the junction kept 10 bases outside the gene matches. CDR1 and CDR2 from the germline V gene are SGHVS and FQNEAQ. The CDR3 bases are TGTGCCAGCAGCTTATTTCGGAGCGGGGCCGACTACGAGCAGTACTTC. It codes for CASSLFRSGADYEQYF.

The genes are TRBV2 and TRBJ1-1; TRBD1 might be the D (5 bases). In germline, CDR1 is SNHLY, CDR2 FYNNEI. The CDR3 runs to 14 residues. V shed 11 bases and J shed 0 bases, with 16 bases lying between them. CDR3 loop: CAGGGASMNTEAFF. In DNA form, the CDR3 reads TGTGCCGGGGGTGGGGCCAGCATGAACACTGAAGCTTTCTTT.

The chain carries TRBV5-6 and TRBJ1-1; the D is unclear. Germline V gives CDR1 SGHDT, CDR2 YYEEEE. V was pared by 6 bases and J by 1 base, with 10 bases between. This CDR3 comprises 13 residues. The CDR3 nucleotides are TGTGCCAGCACTTTTCGGACGAACACTGAAGCTTTCTTT. As protein: CASTFRTNTEAFF.

V usage is TRBV4-1 and J usage is TRBJ2-1; 9 bases agree with TRBD2. CDR1 and CDR2 from the germline V gene are MGHRA and YSYEKL. J lost 9 bases, V lost 1 base, and 7 bases had no gene match. The CDR3 is 15 amino acids. The CDR3 protein is CASSQVRLADPEQFF. The CDR3 DNA reads TGCGCCAGCAGCCAAGTTAGACTAGCGGATCCTGAGCAGTTCTTC.

V is TRBV19 and J is TRBJ2-7; TRBD2 agrees at 7 bases. Germline CDR1 reads LNHDA; CDR2 reads SQIVND (reference sequence). CDR3 size: 15 residues. Trimming at V came to 3 bases and at J to 6 bases, leaving 11 bases not matched to a gene. The CDR3 reads CASSIERGPPGEQYF. CDR3 sequence (DNA): TGTGCCAGTAGTATCGAGCGGGGCCCTCCTGGCGAGCAGTACTTC.

J is TRBJ1-5 and V is TRBV5-6; the D is unclear. V was cut by 3 bases and J by 1 base, with 11 bases left in between. The CDR3 runs to 15 residues. Germline V gives CDR1 SGHDT, CDR2 YYEEEE. CDR3 sequence reads: CASSSKTVSNQPQHF. CDR3 in DNA: TGTGCCAGCAGCTCAAAGACTGTCAGCAATCAGCCCCAGCATTTT.

The V gene is TRBV5-4, the J gene TRBJ2-3, with D possibly matching TRBD1 (5 bases). Germline V gives CDR1 SGHNT, CDR2 YYREEE (reference sequence). The V end lost 3 bases, the J end lost 0 bases, and 11 bases lay between the germline ends. This CDR3 comprises 15 residues. The CDR3 nucleotides are TGTGCCAGCAGCTCGACAGAAGCTAGCACAGATACGCAGTATTTT. Its protein is CASSSTEASTDTQYF.

This clone was observed a single time. The chain carries TRBV29-1 and TRBJ2-7; D is perhaps TRBD1 (6 bases). The germline V and J ends were trimmed by 1 base and 2 bases, with 9 bases remaining between them. The germline CDR1 and CDR2 sequences are SQVTM and ANQGSEA. The CDR3 loop spans 13 amino acids. CDR3 in amino acids: CSVEGGQAYEQYF. CDR3 bases: TGCAGCGTTGAAGGGGGACAAGCCTACGAGCAGTACTTC.

The genes are TRBV13 and TRBJ2-5, with no clear D. This CDR3 has 14 amino acids. V lost 1 base to trimming and J lost 0 bases, with 6 bases between them. Germline values: CDR1 PRHDT, CDR2 FYEKMQ (reference sequence). CDR3 residues: CASSLERNQETQYF. In DNA, the CDR3 is TGTGCCAGCAGCTTAGAACGCAACCAAGAGACCCAGTACTTC.

The chain has TRBV29-1 and TRBJ1-2; D remains ambiguous. This CDR3 region has 11 residues. CDR1 SQVTM and CDR2 ANQGSEA come from the germline V gene. V lost 0 bases, J lost 4 bases, and 3 bases lay in between. CDR3 nucleotides: TGCAGCGTTGAAGAAATCTATGGCTACACCTTC. This gives the protein CSVEEIYGYTF.

This rearrangement joins TRBV6-5 to TRBJ2-2; D gene uncertain. The CDR3 sequence is 11 residues long. Per the germline V gene, CDR1 is MNHEY and CDR2 is SVGAGI. V lost 8 bases, J lost 6 bases, and 7 bases lay in between. CDR3 sequence: CASPKSGELFF. The CDR3 nucleotides are TGTGCCAGCCCAAAGTCCGGGGAGCTGTTTTTT.

The table lists this clone with a count of one. The DNA for the CDR3 is TGCGCCAGCCGCGTATGGGGGGCGGAGCAGTACTTC. It encodes CASRVWGAEQYF. The J gene is TRBJ2-7, the V gene TRBV5-1, with D perhaps TRBD1 or TRBD2 (6 bases each). This CDR3 is built from 12 residues. The germline V gene has CDR1 SGHRS and CDR2 YFSETQ. Trimming stripped 7 bases from V and 7 bases from J, with 15 bases between.

The table lists this clone with a count of one. The V gene is TRBV11-2, the J gene TRBJ2-1; D might be TRBD2 (7 bases). The CDR3 loop spans 15 amino acids. Germline CDR1 and CDR2: SGHAT and FQNNGV. Trimming took off 3 bases at V and 2 bases at J, with 11 bases between the two ends. CDR3 sequence: CASSLVGGPYNEQFF. The CDR3 DNA reads TGTGCCAGCAGCTTGGTGGGGGGGCCCTACAATGAGCAGTTCTTC.

This rearrangement joins TRBV27 to TRBJ2-2; 9 bases fit TRBD2. Germline V gene data show CDR1 as MNHEY and CDR2 as SMNVEV (reference sequence). The V and J ends lost 8 bases and 4 bases, in that order; junction bases with no gene match: 8. The CDR3 is 15 residues long. The CDR3 DNA is TGTGCCAGCGCGAGCGGGGGGTGGAGCACCGGGGAGCTGTTTTTT. Amino acids: CASASGGWSTGELFF.

The chain carries TRBV2 and TRBJ2-1; 7 nucleotides agree with TRBD2. Germline-derived CDR1 and CDR2 are SNHLY and FYNNEI. Trimming cost V 6 bases and J 5 bases; bases outside gene matches: 4. CDR3 length: 13 residues. The CDR3 is CASRWRGNNEQFF. CDR3 DNA sequence: TGTGCCAGCAGGTGGCGGGGGAACAATGAGCAGTTCTTC.

J is TRBJ1-3 and V is TRBV11-2; unclear D gene. The CDR3 is made up of 17 amino acids. Germline assignment: CDR1 SGHAT and CDR2 FQNNGV. V lost 2 bases, J lost 2 bases, and 16 bases lay in between. CDR3 amino acids: CASSLKPADRTGNTIYF. The CDR3 DNA reads as TGTGCCAGCAGCTTAAAGCCGGCGGATCGGACTGGAAACACCATATATTTT.